The 10 T cell receptor beta chains listed next were all sequenced from one sample in a study of T cell clonality in common variable immunodeficiency. Clones were sequenced by immunoSEQ multiplex PCR, and TCRdb holds only the in-frame ones, with some missing. Altogether about 81,000 clones were found in the sample, and no singletons occur. The sample was peripheral blood mononuclear cells. The receptors here all came from a person between 18 and 75 years old in good health.

At least ten counts were recorded for this clone. The CDR3 end falls 3 residues outside the read, so it is completed with the germline J gene. The rearrangement joins TRBV7-8 to TRBJ2-3; 10 nucleotides line up with TRBD2. The CDR3 totals 16 residues. The V gene end was trimmed by 6 bases and the J gene end by 1 base; junction bases not matched to a gene: 7. CDR1 is SGHVS, CDR2 FQNEAQ, per germline. CDR3 sequence reads: CASRSTGTSGTDTQYF. The covered CDR3 bases are TGTGCCAGCAGGTCCACCGGGACTAGCGGCACAGATACG.

Details on this clone: Sequencing ends 3 residues short of the CDR3 end; the germline J gene provides the rest. J is TRBJ1-5 and V is TRBV20-1, with D possibly being TRBD1 (6 bases). The CDR3 has 16 residues. From germline, CDR1 is DFQATT and CDR2 SNEGSKA (reference sequence). V gave up 6 bases and J gave up 0 bases, with 18 bases separating them. CDR3 in amino acids: CSASTDRSPSNQPQHF. The sequenced part of the CDR3 DNA is TGCAGTGCCTCAACTGACAGGAGTCCTAGCAATCAGCCC.

This clone was recorded many times. The DNA ends 3 residues before the CDR3 does, and the rest of the CDR3 is filled in from the germline J gene. The chain employs TRBV29-1 and TRBJ1-5; 10 nucleotides align to TRBD1. Germline V gene sequence: CDR1 SQVTM, CDR2 ANQGSEA. The J segment lost 4 bases and the V segment lost 4 bases, leaving 4 bases of the junction unmatched. CDR3 size: 14 residues. The part of the CDR3 DNA that was read is TGCAGCGTTGCGACAGGGGGCCCTAATCAGCCC. It is translated as CSVATGGPNQP. The complete CDR3 reads CSVATGGPNQPQHF.

This clone came up many times. The read gets to within 3 residues of the CDR3 end, and the germline J gene fills in the rest. This rearrangement joins TRBV19 to TRBJ2-1, with 14 bases identical to TRBD2. The CDR3 is made up of 16 amino acids. CDR1 and CDR2 from the germline V gene are LNHDA and SQIVND (reference sequence). Trimming took 5 bases from V and 3 from J; bases not matched to a gene: 3. The CDR3 reads CASSPGTSGGYNEQFF. CDR3 DNA, as far as it was read: TGTGCCAGTAGTCCGGGGACTAGCGGGGGCTACAATGAG.

Many counts were recorded for this clone. The read halts 3 residues ahead of the CDR3 end, with the missing end drawn from the germline J gene. The rearrangement links TRBV19 to TRBJ2-3; a weak D match, TRBD2 (6 bases). Germline V gives CDR1 LNHDA, CDR2 SQIVND (reference sequence). V was pared by 3 bases and J by 2 bases, with 15 bases between. The CDR3 has 16 residues. CDR3 residues: CASSMATRGITDTQYF. The DNA read from the CDR3 is TGTGCCAGTAGTATGGCGACTAGAGGGATCACAGATACG.

In its sample, this clone was seen many times. Read data end 3 residues before the CDR3 end; the end is taken from the germline J gene. The chain links TRBV20-1 to TRBJ2-1, with no clear D. V dropped 6 bases and J dropped 6 bases, with 21 bases sitting between them. Per germline, CDR1 DFQATT and CDR2 SNEGSKA (reference sequence). CDR3 length: 15 amino acids. CDR3 in amino acids: CSADKPPTLGNEQFF. The sequenced part of the CDR3 DNA is TGCAGTGCAGACAAGCCCCCCACCTTAGGCAATGAG.

This clone was detected only a few times. The read terminates 3 residues ahead of where the CDR3 ends, so the germline J gene completes it. The chain couples TRBV5-7 to TRBJ1-2; D gene ambiguous. TRBV5-7 qualifies as an ORF whose function is uncertain. This CDR3 is 12 amino acids long. V was pared by 2 bases and J by 6 bases, with 8 bases between. The part of the CDR3 DNA that was read is TGTGCCAGCAGCTTTAGCAAAGATGGC. Its protein is CASSFSKDG. The full-length CDR3 reads as CASSFSKDGYTF.

This clone was seen at least ten times. The observed sequence ends 3 residues before the CDR3 terminus, with the missing tail filled in from the germline J gene. The gene calls are TRBV28 and TRBJ2-1; 9 nucleotides line up with TRBD1. Trimming at V came to 1 base and at J to 9 bases, leaving 7 bases not matched to a gene. The CDR3 has 15 residues. Germline-derived CDR1 and CDR2 are MDHEN and SYDVKM. This CDR3 is CASSLSGQGQGEQFF. The sequenced CDR3 bases are TGTGCCAGCAGTTTATCCGGACAGGGGCAGGGTGAG.

This clone was recorded many times. The read finishes 3 residues shy of the CDR3 end, and the germline J gene is used to complete it. The chain has TRBV4-1 and TRBJ2-3; 10 positions agree with TRBD2. V dropped 0 bases and J dropped 2; count of bases not matched to a gene: 2. The CDR3 totals 16 residues. Germline assignment: CDR1 MGHRA and CDR2 YSYEKL. The CDR3 DNA, read in part, is TGCGCCAGCAGCCAAGAAGCGGGAGGGTACACAGATACG. It yields the protein CASSQEAGGYTDT. The whole CDR3 region reads CASSQEAGGYTDTQYF.

As to this clone: Its ends do not fully match the called genes, so a read error is possible. Read coverage stops 3 residues before the CDR3 terminus; the germline J gene supplies the remainder. The chain uses TRBV7-7 and TRBJ2-2; TRBD1 aligns across 8 bases. CDR3 length: 14 residues. Looked up from germline, CDR1 is SSHAT and CDR2 is FNYEAQ (reference sequence). The CDR3 is CASSLDRGTGELFF. The sequenced part of the CDR3 DNA is TGTGCTAGCAGCCTCGACAGGGGCACCGGGGAG.